The next 29 T cell receptor beta chains were all read from a single sample in a study of technical replicates of blood from a handful of donors. TCRdb's table, derived via immunoSEQ multiplex PCR, lists solely in-frame clones and lacks some. The data show 70,000 to 90,000 clones, roughly 94% seen once. The sequenced sample was T cells isolated from PBMCs. The receptors originated from a human donor in good health.

The chain couples TRBV6-1 to TRBJ2-6; no firm D call. The CDR3 sequence is 13 residues long. V gave up 3 bases and J gave up 2 bases, with 2 bases separating them. Germline lookup yields CDR1 MNHNS and CDR2 SASEGT. The CDR3 bases are TGTGCCAGCAGTGATACTGGGGCCAACGTCCTGACTTTC. Its protein product is CASSDTGANVLTF.

This CDR3 reads CASSPGYEQYF. CDR3 nucleotide sequence: TGTGCCAGCAGCCCAGGGTACGAGCAGTACTTC. The V and J genes are TRBV5-5 and TRBJ2-7; tentative D call: TRBD1 (5 bases). Germline V gene lookup returns CDR1 SGHKS and CDR2 YYEKEE (reference sequence). V was pared by 4 bases and J by 4 bases, with 6 bases between. There are 11 residues in the CDR3.

The chain recombines TRBV29-1 with TRBJ1-1, with D perhaps TRBD1 (6 bases). Germline CDR1 SQVTM, CDR2 ANQGSEA. The V end was cut by 2 bases, the J end by 5 bases, with 15 bases between. The CDR3 runs 14 residues. The CDR3 bases are TGCAGCGTTGAACGTCCCGGGACACGGACTGAAGCTTTCTTT. Translated: CSVERPGTRTEAFF.

The chain is built from TRBV19 and TRBJ2-1; D is undetermined. Germline values: CDR1 LNHDA, CDR2 SQIVND (reference sequence). V lost 6 bases to trimming and J lost 0 bases, with 15 bases between them. The CDR3 spans 16 residues. CDR3 amino acids: CASRPLLRSSYNEQFF. CDR3 coding DNA: TGTGCCAGTAGGCCCCTCCTAAGAAGCTCCTACAATGAGCAGTTCTTC.

This clone occurred once. The chain employs TRBV5-4 and TRBJ1-4; 7 bases are shared with TRBD1. Per germline, CDR1 SGHNT and CDR2 YYREEE (reference sequence). Germline trimming cut 5 bases from V and 8 bases from J; bases unmatched to any gene: 9. The CDR3 contains 14 residues. Here the CDR3 reads CASRPQGSIEKLFF. The CDR3 DNA follows: TGTGCCAGCAGACCACAGGGGTCGATCGAAAAACTGTTTTTT.

V is TRBV27 and J is TRBJ2-7, with TRBD1 matching 11 bases. The CDR3 has 16 amino acids. Germline lookup yields CDR1 MNHEY and CDR2 SMNVEV (reference sequence). With V trimmed by 5 bases and J by 2 bases, 8 bases remained unmatched. CDR3 loop: CASSPTGTGGTYEQYF. The CDR3 DNA reads TGTGCCAGCAGTCCTACCGGGACAGGGGGTACCTACGAGCAGTACTTC.

The V call is TRBV18, the J call TRBJ1-3; D is ambiguous. The germline gives CDR1 KGHSH, CDR2 LQKENI. The CDR3 sequence is 16 residues long. Trimming stripped 3 bases from V and 0 bases from J, with 12 bases between. This CDR3 reads CASSPSDLRSGNTIYF. DNA of the CDR3: TGTGCCAGCTCACCTAGTGACTTACGCTCTGGAAACACCATATATTTT.

This chain links TRBV10-3 with TRBJ1-2; D is ambiguous. V gave up 7 bases and J gave up 3 bases, with 9 bases separating them. From germline, CDR1 is ENHRY and CDR2 SYGVKD. The CDR3 has 12 amino acids. The CDR3 DNA follows: TGTGCCATCAATAACAGACACTATGGCTACACCTTC. Its translation is CAINNRHYGYTF.

The CDR3 region has the DNA TGTGCCAGCAGTTATCCGGGACAGATGATATACCCCCTTCGTATGGGAAACACCATATATTTT. It codes for CASSYPGQMIYPLRMGNTIYF. The genes are TRBV27 and TRBJ1-3; the match to TRBD1 covers 7 bases. There are 21 residues in the CDR3. V trimming: 4 bases; J trimming: 4 bases; junction bases outside the gene matches: 25. CDR1 and CDR2 from the germline V gene are MNHEY and SMNVEV (reference sequence).

The chain joins TRBV7-9 to TRBJ2-1, with 12 bases matching TRBD2. CDR3 length: 15 amino acids. CDR1 and CDR2 (germline): SEHNR, FQNEAQ (reference sequence). Trimming cost V 5 bases and J 8 bases; bases outside gene matches: 7. The DNA of the CDR3 is TGTGCCAGCAGCAATCGACTAGCGGGAGTCCATGAGCAGTTCTTC. The encoded protein is CASSNRLAGVHEQFF.

This sequence joins TRBV28 and TRBJ1-1; TRBD1 matches at 7 bases. Looked up from germline, CDR1 is MDHEN and CDR2 is SYDVKM. J gave up 9 bases and V 6 bases, and 4 bases lay outside the gene matches. The CDR3 runs to 11 residues. The CDR3 reads CASRLTGKAFF. The CDR3 DNA reads as TGTGCCAGCAGGCTGACAGGGAAAGCTTTCTTT. The full variable domain, in which reference TRBV28 and TRBJ1-1 provide the parts outside the CDR3, is DVKVTQSSRYLVKRTGEKVFLECVQDMDHENMFWYRQDPGLGLRLIYFSYDVKMKEKGDIPEGYSVSREKKERFSLILESASTNQTSMYLCASRLTGKAFFGQGTRLTVV.

The chain uses TRBV19 and TRBJ1-1, with D tentatively TRBD1 (5 bases). The germline V and J ends were trimmed by 4 bases and 7 bases, with 22 bases remaining between them. The CDR3 has 16 amino acids. CDR1 LNHDA and CDR2 SQIVND come from the germline V gene (reference sequence). For the CDR3, the DNA is TGTGCCAGTAGTACCAGTTCTGGTGTCAGGAGGGGTGAAGCTTTCTTT. Translating it yields CASSTSSGVRRGEAFF.

The chain has TRBV28 and TRBJ2-7, with D perhaps matching TRBD1 (5 bases). CDR3 length: 12 residues. Trimming cost V 8 bases and J 3 bases, with 11 bases left between them. Germline lookup yields CDR1 MDHEN and CDR2 SYDVKM. This CDR3 is CASSSDSYEQYF. The CDR3 bases are TGTGCCAGCTCATCAGACAGCTACGAGCAGTACTTC.

This chain uses TRBV9 with TRBJ1-1; 9 bases fit TRBD1. The CDR3 runs to 14 residues. Trimming at V came to 2 bases and at J to 5 bases, leaving 4 bases not matched to a gene. Germline V gives CDR1 SGDLS, CDR2 YYNGEE. CDR3 coding DNA: TGTGCCAGCAGCGTTGACAGGGGGAATACTGAAGCTTTCTTT. Protein sequence: CASSVDRGNTEAFF. Filled out from reference TRBV9 and TRBJ1-1, the complete variable domain reads DSGVTQTPKHLITATGQRVTLRCSPRSGDLSVYWYQQSLDQGLQFLIQYYNGEERAKGNILERFSAQQFPDLHSELNLSSLELGDSALYFCASSVDRGNTEAFFGQGTRLTVV.

This chain uses TRBV7-3 with TRBJ2-5, with TRBD2 matching over 7 bases. J gave up 1 base and V 2 bases, and 4 bases lay outside the gene matches. This CDR3 comprises 15 residues. Looked up from germline, CDR1 is SGHTA and CDR2 is FQGTGA. CDR3 sequence (DNA): TGTGCCAGCAGCTTATGGGGGGGGGTCCAAGAGACCCAGTACTTC. Translating gives CASSLWGGVQETQYF.

The rearrangement links TRBV29-1 to TRBJ2-5; 10 bases fit TRBD1. V lost 5 bases and J lost 5; bases outside the gene matches: 8. Germline loops: CDR1 SQVTM, CDR2 ANQGSEA. CDR3 size: 14 residues. CDR3 in amino acids: CSVFQGTGAETQYF. The CDR3 DNA sequence: TGCAGCGTTTTCCAAGGGACAGGGGCCGAGACCCAGTACTTC. Supplemented by reference TRBV29-1 and TRBJ2-5, the full variable domain reads SAVISQKPSRDICQRGTSLTIQCQVDSQVTMMFWYRQQPGQSLTLIATANQGSEATYESGFVIDKFPISRPNLTFSTLTVSNMSPEDSSIYLCSVFQGTGAETQYFGPGTRLLVL.

A single count supports this clone. This chain uses TRBV18 with TRBJ2-7; D is perhaps TRBD1 (6 bases). The germline CDR1 and CDR2 sequences are KGHSH and LQKENI. Trimming left V 3 bases short and J 6 bases short, with 15 bases between. The CDR3 extends over 14 amino acids. The chain's CDR3 is CASSPSRNRAEQYF. CDR3 nucleotides: TGTGCCAGCTCACCGTCTAGGAACAGGGCCGAGCAGTACTTC. Full variable domain (outside the CDR3, taken from reference TRBV18 and TRBJ2-7): NAGVMQNPRHLVRRRGQEARLRCSPMKGHSHVYWYRQLPEEGLKFMVYLQKENIIDESGMPKERFSAEFPKEGPSILRIQQVVRGDSAAYFCASSPSRNRAEQYFGPGTRLTVT.

The CDR3 here is CASSPGASTGELFF. The CDR3 DNA reads as TGTGCCAGTAGTCCTGGAGCTTCCACCGGGGAGCTGTTTTTT. V is TRBV19 and J is TRBJ2-2, with unresolved D. Looked up from germline, CDR1 is LNHDA and CDR2 is SQIVND (reference sequence). CDR3 length: 14 amino acids. The ends were cut back, 5 bases at V and 4 bases at J, with 11 bases in the middle.

This chain joins TRBV19 and TRBJ2-7, with 8 nucleotides matching TRBD1. Losses at the gene ends were 1 base for V and 2 bases for J; bases not matched to a gene: 1. The CDR3 covers 14 residues. CDR1 and CDR2 (germline): LNHDA, SQIVND (reference sequence). As DNA, the CDR3 is TGTGCCAGTAGTATAGGACAGGGGACCTACGAGCAGTACTTC. Its translation: CASSIGQGTYEQYF.

The V gene is TRBV28, the J gene TRBJ2-5; TRBD2 aligns across 9 bases. CDR1 is MDHEN and CDR2 is SYDVKM in the germline V gene. This CDR3 region has 18 residues. Trimming removed 1 base from V and 2 bases from J; junction bases left unmatched: 11. CDR3 bases: TGTGCCAGCAGTTTATATATAAAGCTAGCGGGGCTTCAAGAGACCCAGTACTTC. This sequence encodes CASSLYIKLAGLQETQYF.

This rearrangement joins TRBV6-1 to TRBJ2-1; a weak D match, TRBD2 (5 bases). This CDR3 contains 14 residues. In germline, CDR1 is MNHNS, CDR2 SASEGT. V dropped 6 bases and J dropped 9 bases, with 18 bases sitting between them. DNA of the CDR3: TGTGCCAGCAGATCCAGCCCGGGAATGGTTGAGCAGTTCTTC. Its protein is CASRSSPGMVEQFF.

The chain carries TRBV19 and TRBJ1-5; 9 bases agree with TRBD1. The V segment lost 7 bases and the J segment 2 bases; nucleotides outside the gene matches: 9. The CDR3 consists of 16 residues. CDR1 is LNHDA and CDR2 is SQIVND in the germline V gene (reference sequence). CDR3 coding DNA: TGTGCCAGTAAAGGGGACAGGGTCCAGGGCAATCAGCCCCAGCATTTT. It is translated as CASKGDRVQGNQPQHF. The full variable domain, its missing parts supplied by reference TRBV19 and TRBJ1-5, is DGGITQSPKYLFRKEGQNVTLSCEQNLNHDAMYWYRQDPGQGLRLIYYSQIVNDFQKGDIAEGYSVSREKKESFPLTVTSAQKNPTAFYLCASKGDRVQGNQPQHFGDGTRLSIL.

Comment on this clone: At one of its ends the junction is not consistent with the germline gene, which may arise from a read error. The chain has TRBV4-3 and TRBJ2-1, with D perhaps matching TRBD2 (6 bases). This CDR3 spans 15 amino acids. In germline, CDR1 is LGHNA, CDR2 YSLEER. The CDR3 here is CASSQAWRASDEQFF. CDR3 bases: TGCGCCAGCAGTCAAGCCTGGAGGGCCAGTGATGAGCAGTTCTTC.

The V call is TRBV5-1, the J call TRBJ2-1; D is possibly TRBD2 (5 bases). With 4 bases removed from V and 3 bases from J, the gap between germline ends came to 11 bases. Germline CDR1 SGHRS, CDR2 YFSETQ. This CDR3 spans 14 amino acids. In DNA, the CDR3 is TGCGCCAGCAGCGAGGACTCGTTCTACAATGAGCAGTTCTTC. It specifies CASSEDSFYNEQFF.

This chain connects TRBV30 to TRBJ1-5; TRBD1 is a possible D gene (6 bases). Germline CDR1 GTSNPN, CDR2 SVGIG (reference sequence). The CDR3 has 15 amino acids. Trimming removed 2 bases from V and 6 bases from J, with 17 bases in between. Here the CDR3 DNA reads TGTGCCTGGAGTATGGGGGCAGGGATGGGTCAGCCCCAGCATTTT. Residues: CAWSMGAGMGQPQHF. The entire variable domain, with the rest obtained from reference TRBV30 and TRBJ1-5, is as follows: SQTIHQWPATLVQPVGSPLSLECTVEGTSNPNLYWYRQAAGRGLQLLFYSVGIGQISSEVPQNLSASRPQDRQFILSSKKLLLSDSGFYLCAWSMGAGMGQPQHFGDGTRLSIL.

V gene TRBV6-5 combines with J gene TRBJ2-7; possibly TRBD1 for D (6 bases). Germline CDR1 and CDR2: MNHEY and SVGAGI. The CDR3 spans 13 residues. The ends were cut back, 2 bases at V and 2 bases at J, with 7 bases in the middle. The CDR3, as DNA: TGTGCCAGCAGTTACGAGGGGGCCTACGAGCAGTACTTC. It yields the protein CASSYEGAYEQYF.

The chain has TRBV7-3 and TRBJ1-2; tentative D call: TRBD1 (5 bases). Trimming took off 5 bases at V and 8 bases at J, with 12 bases between the two ends. The CDR3 loop spans 12 amino acids. Per the germline V gene, CDR1 is SGHTA and CDR2 is FQGTGA. CDR3 protein: CASSPRSGGYTF. In DNA, the CDR3 is TGTGCCAGCAGCCCCCGATCAGGGGGCTACACCTTC.

The chain uses TRBV18 and TRBJ2-7; 7 nucleotides align to TRBD1. Germline CDR1 is KGHSH and CDR2 is LQKENI. This CDR3 comprises 16 residues. V shed 1 base and J 0 bases; nucleotides not matched to a gene: 6. As DNA, the CDR3 is TGTGCCAGCTCACCACTATTCGGGGACAGCTCCTACGAGCAGTACTTC. It specifies CASSPLFGDSSYEQYF.

The chain is built from TRBV7-9 and TRBJ2-5, with D possibly TRBD1 on 6 matching bases. The CDR3 extends over 15 amino acids. Germline lookup yields CDR1 SEHNR and CDR2 FQNEAQ (reference sequence). Trimming left V 5 bases short and J 14 bases short, with 27 bases between. The CDR3 region has the DNA TGTGCCAGCAGCCTTATCTCCTTGGGGCAGGGGCCCCCTTACTTC. Residues: CASSLISLGQGPPYF.